What follows are 10 T cell receptor beta chains derived from one specimen sequenced in a study of blood T cells in healthy people across ages. Together with a sample-barcoded 5' primer, a J-beta primer mix was included in a second PCR lasting about 6 to 12 cycles. TCRdb re-called the 5' RACE reads through MiXCR, storing one row per CDR3 protein. The table records about 840,000 distinct CDR3 sequences, 25% to 30% of them present only once. These data also formed part of another study, on T cells of mothers and their children.

The sequenced sample consisted of blood. The receptors shown here come from a woman in her thirties or forties in good health.

The V gene is TRBV18, the J gene TRBJ1-3; perhaps TRBD1 as D (5 bases). The ends were cut back, 9 bases at V and 4 bases at J, with 19 bases in the middle. This CDR3 region has 15 residues. The germline V gene has CDR1 KGHSH and CDR2 LQKENI. The CDR3 DNA sequence: TGTGCCAGTTCGGCAGGGTACGGCTCGGGAAACACCATATATTTT. Translated: CASSAGYGSGNTIYF.

In this sample, this clonotype turned up a few times. The chain combines TRBV2 with TRBJ1-4; the D gene is possibly TRBD1 (5 bases). This CDR3 contains 13 residues. CDR1 and CDR2 (germline): SNHLY, FYNNEI. V gave up 8 bases and J gave up 2 bases, with 9 bases separating them. CDR3 nucleotides: TGTGCCAGCCTCAGGGAGACTAATGAAAAACTGTTTTTT. Translated: CASLRETNEKLFF. The full variable domain, rest sourced from reference TRBV2 and TRBJ1-4, is EPEVTQTPSHQVTQMGQEVILRCVPISNHLYFYWYRQILGQKVEFLVSFYNNEISEKSEIFDDQFSVERPDGSNFTLKIRSTKLEDSAMYFCASLRETNEKLFFGSGTQLSVL.

V gene TRBV27 combines with J gene TRBJ1-5; TRBD1 matches 11 bases. J was trimmed by 2 bases and V by 3 bases; bases with no gene match: 15. This CDR3 has 20 residues. CDR1 and CDR2 from the germline V gene are MNHEY and SMNVEV (reference sequence). The CDR3 DNA is TGTGCCAGCAGTTTTGCAGGACAGGGGGCTTCGAATCTCGGCAATCAGCCCCAGCATTTT. Its protein is CASSFAGQGASNLGNQPQHF.

The rearrangement uses TRBV5-1 and TRBJ2-7, with no clear D. V was trimmed by 4 bases and J by 0 bases, leaving 14 bases between them. Germline CDR1 SGHRS, CDR2 YFSETQ. There are 15 residues in the CDR3. The CDR3 sequence is CASSPLDGYSYEQYF. The CDR3 DNA sequence: TGCGCCAGCAGCCCCCTTGATGGATACTCCTACGAGCAGTACTTC.

DNA of the CDR3: TGTGCCAGCATCGACAGGGGGTTCCACAACACTGAAGCTTTCTTT. This gives the protein CASIDRGFHNTEAFF. The gene calls are TRBV12-3 or TRBV12-4 and TRBJ1-1; 9 bases are a match to TRBD1. The ends lost 7 bases at V and 2 bases at J; junction bases unmatched: 8. This CDR3 has 15 amino acids.

The J gene is TRBJ1-1, the V gene TRBV10-3, with D unclear. CDR3 size: 12 residues. The V gene lost 2 bases and the J gene lost 4 bases, with 5 bases spanning the gap. CDR1 and CDR2 (germline): ENHRY, SYGVKD. CDR3 loop: CAISEAFTEAFF. The CDR3 DNA follows: TGTGCCATCAGTGAGGCATTCACTGAAGCTTTCTTT.

In nucleotides, the CDR3 is TGTGCCAGCAGTGCGGACGGGTCCGGCCCCCAGCATTTT. It specifies CASSADGSGPQHF. The chain couples TRBV12-3 or TRBV12-4 to TRBJ1-5; D ambiguous. CDR3 length: 13 amino acids. Deletions cut 5 bases from V and 10 bases from J, with 15 bases between.

This clonotype showed up just a few times. The chain employs TRBV25-1 and TRBJ1-2, with D perhaps TRBD1 (6 bases). V dropped 6 bases and J dropped 4 bases, with 12 bases sitting between them. This CDR3 spans 13 amino acids. Looked up from germline, CDR1 is MGHDK and CDR2 is SYGVNS. The CDR3, as DNA: TGTGCCAGCAGCCCTTCAGGGGTCTATGGCTACACCTTC. Amino acids: CASSPSGVYGYTF.

The chain joins TRBV5-1 to TRBJ2-3; 9 nucleotides line up with TRBD2. Germline trimming cut 5 bases from V and 4 bases from J; bases unmatched to any gene: 8. This CDR3 comprises 15 residues. Germline assignment: CDR1 SGHRS and CDR2 YFSETQ. The CDR3 DNA is TGCGCCAGCAGTATGGCGGGGGGGCAATCAGATACGCAGTATTTT. It specifies CASSMAGGQSDTQYF. The whole variable domain, filled in from reference TRBV5-1 and TRBJ2-3, reads KAGVTQTPRYLIKTRGQQVTLSCSPISGHRSVSWYQQTPGQGLQFLFEYFSETQRNKGNFPGRFSGRQFSNSRSEMNVSTLELGDSALYLCASSMAGGQSDTQYFGPGTRLTVL.

The rearrangement uses TRBV9 and TRBJ1-4, with TRBD1 matching over 10 bases. CDR1 and CDR2 (germline): SGDLS, YYNGEE. This CDR3 is built from 16 residues. J gave up 6 bases and V 4 bases, and 9 bases lay outside the gene matches. The CDR3 DNA follows: TGTGCCAGCAGCCGATCTTCCGGGACAGGGGATGAAAAACTGTTTTTT. Its protein product is CASSRSSGTGDEKLFF.